This TCR beta chain emerged from a study of blood T cell repertoires in COVID-19. Study summary: Sources were T cells, B-cell-depleted T cells, or PBMCs; the material itself was cDNA or gDNA.

The table came from immunoSEQ multiplex PCR; TCRdb's copy has only in-frame clones and leaves some out. This table holds about 88,000 clones, roughly 91% found once. Trimming cost V 4 bases and J 2 bases, with 12 bases left between them. Germline CDR1 and CDR2: LNHDA and SQIVND (reference sequence). The CDR3 extends over 14 amino acids. Sequences were obtained from peripheral blood. The V call is TRBV19, the J call TRBJ2-7, with D possibly being TRBD2 (6 bases). The receptor was derived from a man aged 18 to 30 with COVID-19, enrolled during active disease. CDR3 loop: CASSTRTGAYEQYF. CDR3 bases: TGTGCCAGTAGTACCCGGACGGGAGCCTACGAGCAGTACTTC.